Shown below are 13 T cell receptor beta chains from a single sample sequenced in a study of T cells in Graves' hyperthyroidism and ophthalmopathy. It was RNA transcripts that yielded the amplified TCR beta CDR3 regions. The HTBI primer set was used in a first-round RT-PCR of the TCR CDR3. TCRdb used MiXCR to reprocess the multiplex PCR reads, holding one entry per CDR3 protein. Among 150,000 or so distinct CDR3 sequences listed, around 20% were seen once. The sample was blood. The receptors were sampled from a woman between 45 and 60 years old with Graves' hyperthyroidism that later progressed to Graves' ophthalmopathy.

This clonotype was detected many times. The chain links TRBV29-1 to TRBJ2-5, with 11 bases identical to TRBD1. V lost 2 bases, J lost 5 bases, and 7 bases stayed unmatched. Germline V gene data show CDR1 as SQVTM and CDR2 as ANQGSEA. The CDR3 consists of 15 residues. CDR3 nucleotide sequence: TGCAGCGTTGAATTGGACAGGGGGCGATCGGAGACCCAGTACTTC. This sequence encodes CSVELDRGRSETQYF.

This clonotype appeared many times. The J gene is TRBJ1-2, the V gene TRBV3-1; a weak D match, TRBD1 (5 bases). The CDR3 is made up of 17 amino acids. Trimming took 4 bases from V and 7 from J, leaving 25 bases between them. Germline V gives CDR1 LGHDT, CDR2 YNNKEL (reference sequence). The CDR3 DNA sequence: TGTGCCAGCAGCCCTCTCACGGGGCAGGGAACGGCCCGTGGCTACACCTTC. Encoded protein: CASSPLTGQGTARGYTF.

The rearrangement joins TRBV6-1 to TRBJ1-6; D is unresolved. Germline values: CDR1 MNHNS, CDR2 SASEGT. Trimming pared 8 bases from V and 7 bases from J, leaving 9 bases between. CDR3 length: 12 residues. This CDR3 reads CASPPPNSPLHF. In DNA, the CDR3 is TGTGCCAGCCCCCCGCCGAATTCACCCCTCCACTTT.

This clonotype was recorded at least ten times. V and J are TRBV28 and TRBJ1-1; 9 bases are a match to TRBD1. J gave up 4 bases and V 11 bases, and 5 bases lay outside the gene matches. Germline CDR1 reads MDHEN; CDR2 reads SYDVKM. The CDR3 spans 12 residues. CDR3 nucleotides: TGTGCCGCACAGGGGGCGGGCACTGAAGCTTTCTTT. Amino acids: CAAQGAGTEAFF. Variable domain in full (rest from reference TRBV28 and TRBJ1-1): DVKVTQSSRYLVKRTGEKVFLECVQDMDHENMFWYRQDPGLGLRLIYFSYDVKMKEKGDIPEGYSVSREKKERFSLILESASTNQTSMYLCAAQGAGTEAFFGQGTRLTVV.

Many counts were recorded for this clonotype. The chain couples TRBV12-3 or TRBV12-4 to TRBJ1-6; D unclear. This CDR3 is built from 17 residues. V was pared by 3 bases and J by 0 bases, with 12 bases between. The CDR3 reads CASSFGSRRSYNSPLHF. DNA for the CDR3: TGTGCCAGCAGTTTCGGCAGCCGCCGCTCCTATAATTCACCCCTCCACTTT.

This clonotype was observed a handful of times. This sequence joins TRBV7-3 and TRBJ2-1, with D tentatively TRBD2 (5 bases). This CDR3 is built from 14 residues. The V end lost 0 bases, the J end lost 9 bases, and 12 bases lay between the germline ends. Germline V gene data show CDR1 as SGHTA and CDR2 as FQGTGA. The CDR3 is CASSLTAGLSEQFF. In DNA form, the CDR3 reads TGTGCCAGCAGCTTAACTGCGGGCTTGAGTGAGCAGTTCTTC.

This CDR3 reads CASSTKGGGYTF. CDR3 coding DNA: TGTGCCAGTAGTACAAAGGGAGGAGGCTACACCTTC. The gene calls are TRBV19 and TRBJ1-2, with no clear D. Germline CDR1 LNHDA, CDR2 SQIVND (reference sequence). Trimming took off 4 bases at V and 8 bases at J, with 11 bases between the two ends. CDR3 length equals 12 residues.

Only a few counts were recorded for this clonotype. The chain uses TRBV19 and TRBJ1-4; possibly TRBD1 for D (5 bases). The CDR3 consists of 20 residues. Trimming took off 7 bases at V and 0 bases at J, with 27 bases between the two ends. Germline assignment: CDR1 LNHDA and CDR2 SQIVND (reference sequence). The CDR3 sequence: CASTPDRVRRISPTNEKLFF. CDR3 nucleotide sequence: TGTGCCAGTACCCCCGACAGAGTACGACGGATTTCCCCAACTAATGAAAAACTGTTTTTT.

The chain uses TRBV5-6 and TRBJ1-2, with D possibly TRBD1 on 5 matching bases. This CDR3 region has 16 residues. V gave up 4 bases and J gave up 5 bases, with 21 bases separating them. The germline V gene has CDR1 SGHDT and CDR2 YYEEEE. The CDR3 sequence: CASSPKDRNLGYGYTF. In DNA, the CDR3 is TGTGCCAGCAGCCCTAAAGACAGAAACTTAGGTTATGGCTACACCTTC.

To note about this clonotype: At one of its ends the junction is not consistent with the germline gene, which may arise from a read error. The chain employs TRBV11-3 and TRBJ2-2, with no clear D. Germline CDR1 SGHNT, CDR2 YENEEA. The CDR3 covers 15 residues. CDR3 bases: TGCGCCAGCAGCCAATTGGCAGACCTCGGCGGGGAGCTGTTTTTT. It yields the protein CASSQLADLGGELFF.

The gene calls are TRBV5-5 and TRBJ2-7; TRBD1 is a possible D gene (6 bases). This CDR3 contains 13 residues. In germline, CDR1 is SGHKS, CDR2 YYEKEE (reference sequence). The V gene lost 5 bases and the J gene lost 6 bases, with 15 bases spanning the gap. This chain's CDR3 is CASSPGLGGEQYF. The DNA of the CDR3 is TGTGCCAGCAGTCCTGGTCTAGGGGGCGAGCAGTACTTC.

This clonotype was counted many times. The gene calls are TRBV3-1 and TRBJ2-4, with 8 nucleotides matching TRBD2. The germline V gene has CDR1 LGHDT and CDR2 YNNKEL (reference sequence). V lost 8 bases and J lost 4; bases outside the gene matches: 1. This CDR3 region has 12 residues. The CDR3 protein is CASRGGKNIQYF. The CDR3 DNA follows: TGTGCCAGCCGGGGGGGGAAAAACATTCAGTACTTC.

The table lists this clonotype with a few counts. J is TRBJ2-7 and V is TRBV7-9, with D possibly TRBD1 on 6 matching bases. Germline CDR1 and CDR2: SEHNR and FQNEAQ (reference sequence). This CDR3 contains 13 residues. Trimming removed 7 bases at V and 4 bases at J, with 14 bases between. CDR3 DNA: TGTGCCAGCACCCAGGGGACACCTTACGAGCAGTACTTC. Amino acid sequence: CASTQGTPYEQYF.